This T cell receptor (beta chain) was obtained from a study of T cell responses to AZD1222 COVID-19 vaccine. The table came from immunoSEQ multiplex PCR; TCRdb's copy has only in-frame clones and leaves some out. This repertoire shows some 150,000 clones, roughly 85% found once; its top ten account for 7.9%. As for this clone: Its antigen is unidentified.

This CDR3 has 14 amino acids. Deletions cut 2 bases from V and 7 bases from J, with 11 bases between. Germline assignment: CDR1 MNHNS and CDR2 SASEGT. Study-wide results and limits: Mostly white British, mostly female donors; authors suggested clonal diversity may be underestimated. Repertoire collection took place solely once the T cell response had peaked. Only a handful of AZD1222 recipients, five to seven in all, had baseline seropositivity.

V is TRBV6-1 and J is TRBJ1-4; no clear D. The sample in question was peripheral blood, obtained 28 days after the second dose of the MenACWY control vaccine. The source is an adult who received the MenACWY meningococcal vaccine as a control. The CDR3 is CASSERHFGEKLFF. DNA for the CDR3: TGTGCCAGCAGTGAACGCCACTTCGGTGAAAAACTGTTTTTT.